This is a list of T cell receptor beta chains from one sample in a study of blood T cell repertoires in COVID-19. Sequenced by immunoSEQ multiplex PCR; TCRdb stores in-frame clones only, minus some. The sample lists 150,000 to 200,000 clones, about four fifths occurring once. Sequenced sample: peripheral blood. The origin of the receptors is an older man with active or convalescent COVID-19. Each CDR3 is given with its conserved first and last residue. D genes are given only for firm matches. Clone size is stated in some rows and not others, as once, few, many or a class when expanded.

TRBD2	TRBV6-2/TRBV6-3	TRBJ2-2	few	CASSLTSGVGGELFF	TGTGCCAGCAGTTTGACTAGCGGGGTTGGCGGGGAGCTGTTTTTT
TRBD1	TRBV29-1	TRBJ2-7	NA	CSVGDRPSEQYF	TGCAGCGTCGGGGACAGGCCATCCGAGCAGTACTTC
NA	TRBV7-6	TRBJ1-3	few	CASSLERSGNTIYF	TGTGCCAGCAGCTTAGAGCGCTCTGGAAACACCATATATTTT
TRBD1	TRBV28	TRBJ2-7	NA	CASGSGQAAYEQYF	TGTGCCAGCGGTTCGGGACAGGCAGCCTACGAGCAGTACTTC
TRBD1	TRBV10-3	TRBJ1-2	NA	CAISGDRAYYGYTF	TGTGCCATCAGTGGAGACAGGGCGTACTATGGCTACACCTTC
NA	TRBV30	TRBJ1-2	NA	CACTGTYREGGYTF	TGTGCCTGCACAGGGACGTACCGTGAAGGGGGCTACACCTTC
TRBD1	TRBV5-4	TRBJ2-7	NA	CASSPPGDRGSEQYF	TGTGCCAGCAGCCCCCCGGGGGACAGGGGATCCGAGCAGTACTTC
TRBD2	TRBV3-1/TRBV3-2	TRBJ2-7	NA	CASSQAGAGGNEQYF	TGTGCCAGCAGCCAAGCCGGGGCGGGGGGGAACGAGCAGTACTTC
TRBD2	TRBV5-1	TRBJ2-4	NA	CASSLGSSGTKNIQYF	TGCGCCAGCAGCTTGGGGTCTAGCGGCACCAAAAACATTCAGTACTTC
TRBD2	TRBV18	TRBJ2-5	NA	CASSPMGGIQETQYF	TGTGCCAGCTCACCAATGGGGGGGATCCAAGAGACCCAGTACTTC
NA	TRBV7-9	TRBJ2-5	NA	CASSPGAGAFQETQYF	TGTGCCAGCAGCCCAGGGGCGGGGGCTTTCCAAGAGACCCAGTACTTC
TRBD1	TRBV24-1	TRBJ1-2	once	CATSDLRQGESPRTIYGYTF	TGTGCCACCAGTGATTTGCGACAGGGCGAGTCTCCTCGCACGATCTATGGCTACACCTTC
NA	TRBV7-9	TRBJ1-1	NA	CASHAPGGLMTEAFF	TGTGCCAGCCACGCCCCGGGGGGATTGATGACTGAAGCTTTCTTT
NA	TRBV10-1	TRBJ2-1	few	CASSESRQGGVNEQFF	TGCGCCAGCAGTGAGTCTAGGCAGGGGGGCGTAAATGAGCAGTTCTTC
TRBD1	TRBV9	TRBJ2-1	NA	CASSVTGANNEQFF	TGTGCCAGCAGCGTAACAGGGGCGAACAATGAGCAGTTCTTC
NA	TRBV9	TRBJ2-3	NA	CASSVVAGFSTDTQYF	TGTGCCAGCAGCGTAGTGGCGGGATTTAGCACAGATACGCAGTATTTT